The next 26 T cell receptor beta chains were all read from a single sample in a study of control samples from healthy donors and cancer patients. Method: immunoSEQ multiplex PCR; TCRdb's copy keeps in-frame clones and lacks some. This sample has over 65,000 clones, with around 94% found just once. The specimen sequenced was blood. These receptors were obtained from a woman in her 40s in good health.

The chain employs TRBV4-2 and TRBJ1-5; D possibly corresponds to TRBD1 (5 bases). CDR3 length: 16 amino acids. Trimming removed 0 bases from V and 5 bases from J, with 14 bases in between. CDR1 and CDR2 from the germline V gene are LGHNA and YNFKEQ. The CDR3 protein is CASSQDSREAYQPQHF. CDR3 nucleotide sequence: TGTGCCAGCAGCCAAGATTCCAGGGAGGCCTATCAGCCCCAGCATTTT.

A single count supports this clone. This CDR3 is also generated by other DNA sequences in the sample. DNA of the CDR3: TGTGCCAGCAGTTTATCCGGGTACGAGCAGTACTTC. Translated: CASSLSGYEQYF. The chain combines TRBV27 with TRBJ2-7; D remains ambiguous. The CDR3 spans 12 residues. Trimming stripped 0 bases from V and 4 bases from J, with 4 bases between. Per the germline V gene, CDR1 is MNHEY and CDR2 is SMNVEV (reference sequence).

This chain links TRBV7-9 with TRBJ1-1; D uncertain. This CDR3 is 13 amino acids long. Germline CDR1 reads SEHNR; CDR2 reads FQNEAQ (reference sequence). The V end lost 0 bases, the J end lost 5 bases, and 7 bases lay between the germline ends. The DNA for the CDR3 is TGTGCCAGCAGCTTAGCGCGGGGAACTGAAGCTTTCTTT. Amino acids: CASSLARGTEAFF.

This chain connects TRBV3-1 (or the pseudogene TRBV3-2) to TRBJ2-1; D gene uncertain. Germline CDR1 LGHDT, CDR2 YNNKEL (reference sequence). V lost 0 bases and J 1 base, leaving 19 bases between the germline ends. This CDR3 has 19 amino acids. The CDR3 region is CASSQDLRPVRYSYNEQFF. As DNA, the CDR3 is TGTGCCAGCAGCCAAGATTTGCGCCCAGTACGATATTCCTACAATGAGCAGTTCTTC.

The chain has TRBV7-7 and TRBJ2-1; TRBD1 matches 7 bases. Germline-derived CDR1 and CDR2 are SSHAT and FNYEAQ (reference sequence). V dropped 5 bases and J dropped 5; count of bases not matched to a gene: 9. This CDR3 region has 15 residues. The CDR3 is CASSPQGGRNNEQFF. For the CDR3, the DNA is TGTGCCAGCAGCCCCCAAGGGGGCAGGAACAATGAGCAGTTCTTC.

The chain is built from TRBV28 and TRBJ2-6; D is uncertain. The CDR3 has 16 residues. V dropped 3 bases and J dropped 0 bases, with 9 bases sitting between them. The germline V gene encodes CDR1 MDHEN and CDR2 SYDVKM. This CDR3 reads CASSLVGFSGANVLTF. DNA for the CDR3: TGTGCCAGCAGTTTGGTGGGGTTCTCTGGGGCCAACGTCCTGACTTTC.

This chain links TRBV10-3 with TRBJ2-5, with a weak D call TRBD2 (6 bases). The CDR3 sequence is 15 residues long. V dropped 4 bases and J dropped 2 bases, with 14 bases sitting between them. Germline V gene sequence: CDR1 ENHRY, CDR2 SYGVKD. CDR3 nucleotide sequence: TGTGCCATCAGTGTGGGACTCGGATCACAAGAGACCCAGTACTTC. Translating it yields CAISVGLGSQETQYF.

This chain joins TRBV7-9 and TRBJ1-2, with D unresolved. The CDR3 consists of 15 residues. V was pared by 5 bases and J by 2 bases, with 15 bases between. Per the germline V gene, CDR1 is SEHNR and CDR2 is FQNEAQ (reference sequence). The CDR3 here is CASSPGSAGNYGYTF. DNA of the CDR3: TGTGCCAGCAGCCCGGGGTCGGCCGGCAACTATGGCTACACCTTC.

The rearrangement uses TRBV5-1 and TRBJ2-7, with no clear D. Trimming took off 0 bases at V and 0 bases at J, with 7 bases between the two ends. The CDR3 has 14 amino acids. Germline values: CDR1 SGHRS, CDR2 YFSETQ. CDR3 sequence reads: CASSLAGISYEQYF. The CDR3 region has the DNA TGCGCCAGCAGCTTGGCGGGTATCTCCTACGAGCAGTACTTC.

In its sample, this clone was seen once. CDR3 sequence (DNA): TGCGCCAGCAGCCAAGGGTCAGGGGTAGAAAAACTGTTTTTT. Translation gives CASSQGSGVEKLFF. This chain joins TRBV4-3 and TRBJ1-4, with D maybe TRBD1 (6 bases). The germline V gene has CDR1 LGHNA and CDR2 YSLEER. The germline V and J ends were trimmed by 1 base and 8 bases, with 11 bases remaining between them. The CDR3 is 14 residues long.

The chain employs TRBV7-2 and TRBJ1-1; maybe TRBD1 (5 bases). Trimming pared 5 bases from V and 4 bases from J, leaving 14 bases between. The germline gives CDR1 SGHTA, CDR2 FQGNSA. The CDR3 has 14 amino acids. The CDR3 loop is CASSRVPGGTEAFF. CDR3 DNA sequence: TGTGCCAGCAGCCGCGTTCCCGGGGGCACTGAAGCTTTCTTT.

The chain is built from TRBV28 and TRBJ1-2, with D uncertain. Trimming took 7 bases from V and 2 from J, leaving 20 bases between them. This CDR3 is built from 16 residues. Germline loops: CDR1 MDHEN, CDR2 SYDVKM. The chain's CDR3 is CASTSLSPALNYGYTF. In DNA, the CDR3 is TGTGCCAGCACCTCTCTGTCCCCTGCCCTAAACTATGGCTACACCTTC.

The chain is built from TRBV11-3 and TRBJ2-1; D possibly corresponds to TRBD2 (5 bases). This CDR3 spans 18 amino acids. Germline-derived CDR1 and CDR2 are SGHNT and YENEEA. V was clipped by 1 base and J by 4 bases, with 20 bases between them. CDR3 DNA: TGTGCCAGCAGCTTAGGAGGAGCCCAACTAGTTCCTTACAATGAGCAGTTCTTC. Its translation: CASSLGGAQLVPYNEQFF.

The chain joins TRBV5-4 to TRBJ2-1; 9 bases map to TRBD2. The CDR3 spans 16 residues. After removal of 3 bases from V and 6 bases from J, the junction contained 10 bases not matched to a gene. Germline CDR1 is SGHNT and CDR2 is YYREEE (reference sequence). The CDR3 region has the DNA TGTGCCAGCAGCTCTGACCTAGCGGGATCTGGCAATGAGCAGTTCTTC. Translating gives CASSSDLAGSGNEQFF.

This chain connects TRBV5-1 to TRBJ2-4, with 7 bases identical to TRBD1. The CDR3 extends over 14 amino acids. Trimming at V came to 2 bases and at J to 5 bases, leaving 4 bases not matched to a gene. Germline CDR1 reads SGHRS; CDR2 reads YFSETQ. The CDR3 region has the DNA TGCGCCAGCAGCTTTCGGCAGGGGGAAAACATTCAGTACTTC. It specifies CASSFRQGENIQYF.

The gene calls are TRBV29-1 and TRBJ1-1, with a tentative D call TRBD1 (5 bases). V was pared by 1 base and J by 6 bases, with 12 bases between. Germline loops: CDR1 SQVTM, CDR2 ANQGSEA. The CDR3 consists of 13 residues. As DNA, the CDR3 is TGCAGCGTTGAAGTACAGGACGGGGCTGAAGCTTTCTTT. As protein: CSVEVQDGAEAFF.

V usage is TRBV4-3 and J usage is TRBJ1-3; D is possibly TRBD1 (6 bases). Germline CDR1 reads LGHNA; CDR2 reads YSLEER. There are 15 residues in the CDR3. V was shortened by 0 bases and J by 4 bases, with 10 bases between the two germline ends. This CDR3 reads CASSQDLTGGNTIYF. The CDR3 DNA sequence: TGCGCCAGCAGCCAAGATCTTACAGGGGGAAACACCATATATTTT.

The chain joins TRBV6-5 to TRBJ2-7, with D tentatively TRBD2 (6 bases). V was shortened by 5 bases and J by 2 bases, with 16 bases between the two germline ends. This CDR3 contains 15 residues. The germline gives CDR1 MNHEY, CDR2 SVGAGI. CDR3 DNA: TGTGCCAGCAGTCGGCGCGGGGTCCCCACCTACGAGCAGTACTTC. Its translation is CASSRRGVPTYEQYF.

V usage is TRBV5-8 and J usage is TRBJ1-1; no reliable D call. The length of the CDR3 is 12 residues. Between the trimmed V and J ends, which lost 5 bases and 0 bases, there was a span of 5 bases. CDR1 and CDR2 (germline): SGHTS, YDEGEE. The CDR3 DNA reads as TGTGCCAGCAGATTCATGAACACTGAAGCTTTCTTT. It encodes CASRFMNTEAFF.

This sequence joins TRBV12-3 or TRBV12-4 and TRBJ2-1; D remains unclear. The CDR3 has 13 residues. Trimming left V 5 bases short and J 4 bases short, with 9 bases between. The CDR3 DNA sequence: TGTGCCAGCAGTCAAGACGGATACAATGAGCAGTTCTTC. Translation: CASSQDGYNEQFF.

The V and J genes are TRBV7-6 and TRBJ2-7; TRBD1 matches 9 bases. The junction had 21 bases not matched to a gene; V was cut back by 2 bases and J by 7 bases. This CDR3 is 19 amino acids long. CDR1 is SGHVS and CDR2 is FNYEAQ in the germline V gene. This chain's CDR3 is CASSLLGQGPEGPTWEQYF. The CDR3 DNA is TGTGCCAGCAGCTTATTGGGACAGGGCCCAGAGGGTCCTACTTGGGAGCAGTACTTC.

The V call is TRBV6-5, the J call TRBJ2-7, with 9 nucleotides matching TRBD2. CDR1 and CDR2 from the germline V gene are MNHEY and SVGAGI. V was clipped by 0 bases and J by 12 bases; unmatched bases: 6. The CDR3 is made up of 13 amino acids. DNA for the CDR3: TGTGCCAGCAGTTACTCCCCGCGGGAGGGGCTGTACTTC. This translates into CASSYSPREGLYF.

This clone was counted once. This sequence joins TRBV4-1 and TRBJ1-4, with D possibly being TRBD1 (6 bases). The CDR3 is 14 residues long. The germline V and J ends were trimmed by 7 bases and 8 bases, with 17 bases remaining between them. Germline CDR1 reads MGHRA; CDR2 reads YSYEKL. CDR3 in amino acids: CASTRPGAREKLFF. CDR3 bases: TGCGCCAGCACCCGCCCGGGGGCCCGGGAAAAACTGTTTTTT.

The chain joins TRBV30 to TRBJ2-7; perhaps TRBD2 as D (5 bases). Germline-derived CDR1 and CDR2 are GTSNPN and SVGIG (reference sequence). Trimming stripped 2 bases from V and 0 bases from J, with 11 bases between. There are 14 residues in the CDR3. CDR3 loop: CAWSLGVSSYEQYF. The CDR3 nucleotides are TGTGCCTGGAGTCTCGGGGTGAGCTCCTACGAGCAGTACTTC.

This chain links TRBV5-6 with TRBJ2-7; the D is unclear. Trimming took off 5 bases at V and 3 bases at J, with 12 bases between the two ends. There are 13 residues in the CDR3. The germline V gene encodes CDR1 SGHDT and CDR2 YYEEEE. DNA for the CDR3: TGTGCCAGCAGTTCCATTACCGGCTACGAGCAGTACTTC. Amino acids: CASSSITGYEQYF. Based on the CDR3 plus reference TRBV5-6 and TRBJ2-7, the full variable domain is DAGVTQSPTHLIKTRGQQVTLRCSPKSGHDTVSWYQQALGQGPQFIFQYYEEEERQRGNFPDRFSGHQFPNYSSELNVNALLLGDSALYLCASSSITGYEQYFGPGTRLTVT.

The rearrangement joins TRBV5-4 to TRBJ2-3; TRBD2 agrees at 8 bases. J gave up 2 bases and V 0 bases, and 5 bases lay outside the gene matches. Germline V lookup: CDR1 SGHNT, CDR2 YYREEE (reference sequence). The CDR3 consists of 16 residues. DNA of the CDR3: TGTGCCAGCAGCTTGGGAACTAGCGGATTCACAGATACGCAGTATTTT. The encoded protein is CASSLGTSGFTDTQYF.